Reported below is one T cell receptor beta chain. The antigen remains unidentified. The sample comes from a study of cytotoxic CD8 clonotypes in ibrutinib-treated CLL. Findings of the study overall: Sustained-remission and progressing patients had different sampling times.

Clones were read by immunoSEQ multiplex PCR, and TCRdb kept only the in-frame ones, dropping some. The data show some 290,000 clones, almost 80% seen once. The ends lost 1 base at V and 5 bases at J; junction bases unmatched: 8. This CDR3 is built from 15 residues. Germline CDR1 MGHDK, CDR2 SYGVNS. The sequence was collected from a human donor with chronic lymphocytic leukemia. Specimen: PBMCs, collected before ibrutinib treatment. The J gene is TRBJ2-7, the V gene TRBV25-1, with 7 nucleotides matching TRBD2. The CDR3 bases are TGTGCCAGCAGTGAATGGGGGGGGAAACGGGACGAGCAGTACTTC. Protein sequence: CASSEWGGKRDEQYF.